This T cell receptor beta chain comes out of a study of T cell changes during pregnancy in multiple sclerosis. Generated by immunoSEQ multiplex PCR, the TCRdb table keeps only in-frame clones and is missing some. The sample includes some 37,000 clones, about 91% seen only once; the top ten take about 12%. Trimming took off 4 bases at V and 0 bases at J, with 2 bases between the two ends. Germline V gene sequence: CDR1 SGHVS, CDR2 FNYEAQ. This CDR3 is 12 amino acids long. The chain links TRBV7-6 to TRBJ2-3; D is uncertain. The receptor comes from a female donor with multiple sclerosis, enrolled in a pregnancy study. The material was CD8+ T cells from peripheral blood mononuclear cells, obtained after pregnancy. The CDR3 sequence: CASSSSTDTQYF. The CDR3 DNA sequence: TGTGCCAGCAGCTCTAGCACAGATACGCAGTATTTT.